This is a list of T cell receptor beta chains from one sample in a study of shared T cell receptors in the human thymus. Sequencing was performed with immunoSEQ multiplex PCR; in TCRdb, only in-frame clones are kept and a portion is missing. The sample comprises 700,000 or so clones, roughly 88% of which are singletons, and roughly 0.01% rests with the top ten. This sample was also put to use in a study of human thymus T cells.

Sequenced: thymocytes. The source of these receptors is a girl less than two years old with a congenital heart defect. CDR3s include the opening cysteine and the closing phenylalanine or tryptophan. Each record gives: CDR3 protein, J gene, V gene.

CDR3: CASSYSGGVGGYTF
J: TRBJ1-2
V: TRBV6-5

CDR3: CSAGQGFEAFF
J: TRBJ1-1
V: TRBV20-1

CDR3: CASSTGLAGTDTQYF
J: TRBJ2-3
V: TRBV5-1

CDR3: CAISVWQRMAYEQYF
J: TRBJ2-7
V: TRBV10-3

CDR3: CASSLEAGYGYTF
J: TRBJ1-2
V: TRBV5-1

CDR3: CASHPRESYEQYF
J: TRBJ2-7
V: TRBV28

CDR3: CASFTGRDTQYF
J: TRBJ2-3
V: TRBV28

CDR3: CASSLRGGVYEQYF
J: TRBJ2-7
V: TRBV7-8

CDR3: CASSWPRDSALNEQFF
J: TRBJ2-1
V: TRBV5-4

CDR3: CASSLWRGGNTIYF
J: TRBJ1-3
V: TRBV11-2

CDR3: CASSNQGGRRVVAFF
J: TRBJ1-1
V: TRBV19

CDR3: CASSLGTGSNYGYTF
J: TRBJ1-2
V: TRBV5-4

CDR3: CASSPGRTNEKLFF
J: TRBJ1-4
V: TRBV7-9

CDR3: CASSRGTGYGYTF
J: TRBJ1-2
V: TRBV7-9

CDR3: CASSSDPQRGVYNEQFF
J: TRBJ2-1
V: TRBV19

CDR3: CAWRGDLYDGTEAFF
J: TRBJ1-1
V: TRBV30

CDR3: CASSSPSHRENTEAFF
J: TRBJ1-1
V: TRBV27

CDR3: CATSRDRDRQYF
J: TRBJ2-7
V: TRBV15

CDR3: CASSGTGTLNTEAFF
J: TRBJ1-1
V: TRBV6-5

CDR3: CASSLGADYTF
J: TRBJ1-2
V: TRBV5-1

CDR3: CASSPRRDRGTDTQYF
J: TRBJ2-3
V: TRBV7-6

CDR3: CARSSGNQPQHF
J: TRBJ1-5
V: TRBV5-3

CDR3: CASSQRVADRRVTTEAFF
J: TRBJ1-1
V: TRBV4-1

CDR3: CASSLMRHTVEAFF
J: TRBJ1-1
V: TRBV7-9

CDR3: CASNQGVVDPGGSTGDTGELFF
J: TRBJ2-2
V: TRBV2

CDR3: CATSWTAADNQPQHF
J: TRBJ1-5
V: TRBV15

CDR3: CASSLDLAGGTDTQYF
J: TRBJ2-3
V: TRBV7-2

CDR3: CASSLDARGYGYTF
J: TRBJ1-2
V: TRBV5-4

CDR3: CASSSGGGRGYNSPLHF
J: TRBJ1-6
V: TRBV11-2

CDR3: CASSQSGQGIGCNQPQHF
J: TRBJ1-5
V: TRBV4-1

CDR3: CASSDGGQETQYF
J: TRBJ2-5
V: TRBV7-9

CDR3: CASSAAINQPQHF
J: TRBJ1-5
V: TRBV9

CDR3: CASSEGLAGIDEQFF
J: TRBJ2-1
V: TRBV6-4

CDR3: CASIGTAAPISRGGLGEQFF
J: TRBJ2-1
V: TRBV2

CDR3: CASGIDWAGGSSYEQYF
J: NA
V: TRBV4-1

CDR3: CASTPSGGKETQYF
J: TRBJ2-5
V: TRBV7-9

CDR3: CASSLCPTGTDRAESPLHF
J: TRBJ1-6
V: TRBV28

CDR3: CASTLGRCSGNTIYF
J: TRBJ1-3
V: TRBV28

CDR3: CASNSAGGNSPLHF
J: TRBJ1-6
V: TRBV6-1

CDR3: CASSYNIAGGQYEQYF
J: TRBJ2-7
V: TRBV7-2

CDR3: CASSVLMGTAFSGNTIYF
J: TRBJ1-3
V: TRBV19

CDR3: CASSYTRQGHEKLFF
J: TRBJ1-4
V: TRBV6-5

CDR3: CASSHLPGVNYGYTF
J: TRBJ1-2
V: TRBV11-2

CDR3: CASSLEGRRCVTQYF
J: TRBJ2-5
V: TRBV5-1

CDR3: CASSPESRARGNEKLFF
J: TRBJ1-4
V: TRBV28

CDR3: CASSYSTRERGTQYF
J: TRBJ2-5
V: TRBV6-5